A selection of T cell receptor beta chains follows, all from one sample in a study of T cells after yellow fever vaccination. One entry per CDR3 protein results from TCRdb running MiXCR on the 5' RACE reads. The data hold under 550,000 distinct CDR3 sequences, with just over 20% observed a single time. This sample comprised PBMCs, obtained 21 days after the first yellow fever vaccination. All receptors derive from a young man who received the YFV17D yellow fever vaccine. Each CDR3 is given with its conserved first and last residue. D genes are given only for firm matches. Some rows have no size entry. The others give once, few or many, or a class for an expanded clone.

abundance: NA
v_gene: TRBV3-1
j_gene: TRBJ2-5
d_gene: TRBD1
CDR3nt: TGTGCCAGCAGCCACTTAGACAGGGGGATGAAGACCCAGTACTTC
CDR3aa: CASSHLDRGMKTQYF

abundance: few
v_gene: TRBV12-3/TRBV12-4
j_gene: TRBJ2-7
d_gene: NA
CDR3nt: TGTGCCAGCGCCTTAGGGAACTCCTACGAGCAGTACTTC
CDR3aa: CASALGNSYEQYF

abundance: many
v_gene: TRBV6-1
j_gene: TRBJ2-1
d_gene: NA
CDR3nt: TGTGCCAGCAGTGAAGCGCTCCTTGGTGAGCAGTTCTTC
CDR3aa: CASSEALLGEQFF

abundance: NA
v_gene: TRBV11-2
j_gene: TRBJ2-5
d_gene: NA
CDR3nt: TGTGCCAGCACCTCGGACCCACAGAAGACCCAGTACTTC
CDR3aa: CASTSDPQKTQYF

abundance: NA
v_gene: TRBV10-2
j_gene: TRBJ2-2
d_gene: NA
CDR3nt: TGCGCCAGCAGTGATGAGGTCACCGGGGAGCTGTTTTTT
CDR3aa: CASSDEVTGELFF

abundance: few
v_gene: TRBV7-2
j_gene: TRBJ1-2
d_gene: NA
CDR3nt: TGTGCCAGCAGCTTGACTGACTCTTACTATGGCTACACCTTC
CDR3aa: CASSLTDSYYGYTF

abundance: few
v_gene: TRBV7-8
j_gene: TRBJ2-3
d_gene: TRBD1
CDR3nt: TGTGCCAGCAGCGAGACAGGGAATGGAGATACGCAGTATTTT
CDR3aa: CASSETGNGDTQYF

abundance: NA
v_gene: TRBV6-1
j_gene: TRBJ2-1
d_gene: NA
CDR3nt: TGTGCCAGCAGCCATACTCGCCAGGGCTCCTACAATGAGCAGTTCTTC
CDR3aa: CASSHTRQGSYNEQFF

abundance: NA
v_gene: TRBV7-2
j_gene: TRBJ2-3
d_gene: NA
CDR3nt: TGTGCCAGCAGCTTACCGACTAGTCGGTCAGATACGCAGTATTTT
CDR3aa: CASSLPTSRSDTQYF

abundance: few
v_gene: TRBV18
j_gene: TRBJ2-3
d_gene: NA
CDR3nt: TGTGCCAGCTCACCACCGGCTACAGATACGCAGTATTTT
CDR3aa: CASSPPATDTQYF

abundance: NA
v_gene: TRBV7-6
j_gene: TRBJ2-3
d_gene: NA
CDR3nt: TGTGCCAGCACCCCGGGTGGGGATGGGGGAGATACGCAGTATTTT
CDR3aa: CASTPGGDGGDTQYF

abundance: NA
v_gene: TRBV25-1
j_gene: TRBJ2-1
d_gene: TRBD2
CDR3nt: TGTGCCAGCAGTGAAAGTCGCGCGGGGGGCGGGTACAATGAGCAGTTCTTC
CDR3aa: CASSESRAGGGYNEQFF

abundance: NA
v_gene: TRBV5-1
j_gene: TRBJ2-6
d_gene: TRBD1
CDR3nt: TGCGCCAGCAGCTTGGCCGGGACAGGGAGGGCTGGGGCCAACGTCCTGACTTTC
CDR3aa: CASSLAGTGRAGANVLTF

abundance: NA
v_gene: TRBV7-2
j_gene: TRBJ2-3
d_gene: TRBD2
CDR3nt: TGTGCCAGCAGCCCTACAAGCGGGGGGGCCGTAGATACGCAGTATTTT
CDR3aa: CASSPTSGGAVDTQYF

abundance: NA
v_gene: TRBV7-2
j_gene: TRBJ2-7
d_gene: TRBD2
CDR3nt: TGTGCCAGCAGCTTAGCGCTGGGACTAGCCTCCGAGCAGTACTTC
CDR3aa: CASSLALGLASEQYF

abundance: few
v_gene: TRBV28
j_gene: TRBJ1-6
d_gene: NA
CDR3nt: TGTGCCAGCAGTTTGAGCAGGAATTCACCCCTCCACTTT
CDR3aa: CASSLSRNSPLHF

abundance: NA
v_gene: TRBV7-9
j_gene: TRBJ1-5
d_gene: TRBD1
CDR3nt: TGTGCCAGCAGCTTGGGGACAGGCTTCGGCAATCAGCCCCAGCATTTT
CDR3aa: CASSLGTGFGNQPQHF

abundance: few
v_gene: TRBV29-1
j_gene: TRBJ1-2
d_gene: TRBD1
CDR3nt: TGCAGCGTTGACCGACAGGGGGACGGCTACACCTTC
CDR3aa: CSVDRQGDGYTF

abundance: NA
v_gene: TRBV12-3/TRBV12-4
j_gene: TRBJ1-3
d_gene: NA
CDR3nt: TGTGCCAGCAGTCCGGGACTGTTCTCTGGAAACACCATATATTTT
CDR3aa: CASSPGLFSGNTIYF

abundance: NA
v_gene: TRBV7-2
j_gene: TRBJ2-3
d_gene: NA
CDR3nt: TGTGCCAGCAGCCGGCTCGGGTTTTTAACAGATACGCAGTATTTT
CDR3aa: CASSRLGFLTDTQYF

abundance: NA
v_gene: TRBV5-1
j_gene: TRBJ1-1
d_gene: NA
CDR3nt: TGCGCCAGCAGCTTGGTTGCCGTTACGGCCGCTGAAGCTTTCTTT
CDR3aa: CASSLVAVTAAEAFF

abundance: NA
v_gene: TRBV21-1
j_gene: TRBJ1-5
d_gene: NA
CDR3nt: TGTGCCAGCAGCAAAGCCGCCGGGGGCCACAATCAGCCCCAGCATTTT
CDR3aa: CASSKAAGGHNQPQHF

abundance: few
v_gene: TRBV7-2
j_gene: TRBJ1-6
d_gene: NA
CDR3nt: TGTGCCAGCAGCTTCCACAGGGTGGGTTCACCCCTCCACTTT
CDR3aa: CASSFHRVGSPLHF

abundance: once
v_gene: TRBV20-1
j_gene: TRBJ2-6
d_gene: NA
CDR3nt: TGCAGTGCTAGAGGGCCCGGCTCTGGGGCCAACGTCCTGACTTTC
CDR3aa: CSARGPGSGANVLTF

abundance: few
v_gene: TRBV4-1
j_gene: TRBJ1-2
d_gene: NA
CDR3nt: TGCGCCAGCAGCCAGGCCTCCCGTCGGGGGGCAGTCTATGGCTACACCTTC
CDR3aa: CASSQASRRGAVYGYTF

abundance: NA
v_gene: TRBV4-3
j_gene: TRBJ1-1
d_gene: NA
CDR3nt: TGCGCCAGCAGCCCCTCGAGGGGTCGGGAAGCTTTCTTT
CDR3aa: CASSPSRGREAFF

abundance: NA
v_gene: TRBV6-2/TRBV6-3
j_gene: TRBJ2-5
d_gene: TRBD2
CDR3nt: TGTGCCAGCAGTTACCGAAGCGGGGGGGAAGGAGAGACCCAGTACTTC
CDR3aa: CASSYRSGGEGETQYF

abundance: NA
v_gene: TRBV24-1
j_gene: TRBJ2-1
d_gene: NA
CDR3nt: TGTGCCACCAGTGACCCGCGACTGTTGACCAACAATGAGCAGTTCTTC
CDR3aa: CATSDPRLLTNNEQFF

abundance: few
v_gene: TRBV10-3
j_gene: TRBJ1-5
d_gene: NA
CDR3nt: TGTGCCATCAGTGAACCAAACAGGGGCAATCAGCCCCAGCATTTT
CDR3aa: CAISEPNRGNQPQHF

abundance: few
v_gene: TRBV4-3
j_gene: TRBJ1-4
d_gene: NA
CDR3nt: TGCGCCAGCAGCCCCGGGGGGGGCACGGCAAATGAAAAACTGTTTTTT
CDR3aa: CASSPGGGTANEKLFF

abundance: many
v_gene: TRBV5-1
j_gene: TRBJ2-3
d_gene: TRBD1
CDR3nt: TGCGCCAGCAGCCCGGGACAGCTAAGCACAGATACGCAGTATTTT
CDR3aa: CASSPGQLSTDTQYF

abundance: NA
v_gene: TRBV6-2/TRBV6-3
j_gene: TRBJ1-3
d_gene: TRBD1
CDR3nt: TGTGCCAGCAGAGAAATGGGACAGCAACGCTCTGGAAACACCATATATTTT
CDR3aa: CASREMGQQRSGNTIYF

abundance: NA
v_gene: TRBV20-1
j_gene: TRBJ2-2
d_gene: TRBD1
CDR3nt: TGCAGTGCCCCTGACAGGGGGGGGAACACCGGGGAGCTGTTTTTT
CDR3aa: CSAPDRGGNTGELFF

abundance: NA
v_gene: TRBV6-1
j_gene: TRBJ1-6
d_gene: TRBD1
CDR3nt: TGTGCCAGCAGTAGGACAGGGAGGACACCCCTCCACTTT
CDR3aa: CASSRTGRTPLHF

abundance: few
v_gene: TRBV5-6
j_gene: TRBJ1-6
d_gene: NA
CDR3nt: TGTGCCAGCAGCTCTCGTAAGTTCCAGGGAGGATCACCCCTCCACTTT
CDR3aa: CASSSRKFQGGSPLHF

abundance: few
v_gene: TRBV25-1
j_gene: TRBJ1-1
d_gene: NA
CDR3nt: TGTGCCAGCGTTGGGAGGAACACTGAAGCTTTCTTT
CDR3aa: CASVGRNTEAFF

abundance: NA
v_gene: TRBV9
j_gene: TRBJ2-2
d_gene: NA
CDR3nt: TGTGCCAGCAGCGGAAGGGGTGGCACCGGGGAGCTGTTTTTT
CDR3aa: CASSGRGGTGELFF

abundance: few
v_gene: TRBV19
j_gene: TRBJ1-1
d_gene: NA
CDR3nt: TGTGCCAGTAGTATCGGGGGGGACACTGAAGCTTTCTTT
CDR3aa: CASSIGGDTEAFF

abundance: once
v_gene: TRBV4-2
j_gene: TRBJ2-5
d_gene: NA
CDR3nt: TGTGCCAGCAGCCAAGATCGACTGGGGGAGACCCAGTACTTC
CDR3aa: CASSQDRLGETQYF

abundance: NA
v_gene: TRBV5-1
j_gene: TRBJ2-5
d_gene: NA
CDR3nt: TGCGCCAGCAGCTTGGTTGCGGGGAAAGAGACCCAGTACTTC
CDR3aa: CASSLVAGKETQYF

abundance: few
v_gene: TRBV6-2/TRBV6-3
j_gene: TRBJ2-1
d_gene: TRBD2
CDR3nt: TGTGCCAGCAGGGACGCTAGCGGGGGCGTTTACAATGAGCAGTTCTTC
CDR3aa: CASRDASGGVYNEQFF

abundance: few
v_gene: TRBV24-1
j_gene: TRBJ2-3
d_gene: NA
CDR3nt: TGTGCCACCAGTGATTATGCAGGACCTAGCACAGATACGCAGTATTTT
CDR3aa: CATSDYAGPSTDTQYF

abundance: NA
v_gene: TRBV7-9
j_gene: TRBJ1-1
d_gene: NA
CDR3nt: TGTGCCAGCAGCTTAAACCCGAAAACTGAAGCTTTCTTT
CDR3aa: CASSLNPKTEAFF

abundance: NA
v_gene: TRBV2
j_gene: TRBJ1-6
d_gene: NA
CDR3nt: TGTGCCAGCAGTGCCCTGAAGCCTCCGAATTCACCCCTCCACTTT
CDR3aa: CASSALKPPNSPLHF

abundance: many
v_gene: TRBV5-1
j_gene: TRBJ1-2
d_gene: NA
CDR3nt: TGCGCCAGTCGACTGGGCAGGGAATATGGCTACACCTTC
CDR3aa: CASRLGREYGYTF